These 17 T cell receptor beta chains were all obtained from the same sample, sequenced in a study of blood T cells in healthy people across ages (dated by TCRdb to between 2014 and 2016). Library creation used 5' RACE. Sequencing took place on an Illumina HiSeq 2500. The second PCR ran for about 6 to 12 cycles and used a J-beta primer mix along with a sample-barcoded 5' primer. TCRdb redid the processing of the public reads, applying fastp at Q25 and MiXCR, and retained in-frame beta chains. Entries that share a CDR3 protein sequence are merged under the most common genes and DNA. This sample lists some 700,000 distinct CDR3 sequences; 43% were detected once. Jointly, the top ten make up less than 25% of the sample. Sequencing used blood. The receptor source for this set is a woman aged 60-70 years in good health.

This clonotype was seen a few times. The genes are TRBV7-9 and TRBJ1-5; D call uncertain. V was clipped by 4 bases and J by 4 bases, with 11 bases between them. Germline V gives CDR1 SEHNR, CDR2 FQNEAQ (reference sequence). This CDR3 is built from 14 residues. The CDR3 sequence: CASSSRDGNQPQHF. For the CDR3, the DNA is TGTGCCAGCAGCTCACGTGACGGGAATCAGCCCCAGCATTTT.

The gene calls are TRBV7-2 and TRBJ1-4; the match to TRBD1 covers 8 bases. V shed 5 bases, J shed 3 bases, and the junction held 8 bases outside the gene matches. The CDR3 is 16 amino acids. The V gene's germline CDR1 is SGHTA and CDR2 FQGNSA. This chain's CDR3 is CASSDTGGAANEKLFF. The CDR3 region has the DNA TGTGCCAGCAGCGACACAGGGGGTGCAGCTAATGAAAAACTGTTTTTT. Filled out from reference TRBV7-2 and TRBJ1-4, the complete variable domain reads GAGVSQSPSNKVTEKGKDVELRCDPISGHTALYWYRQSLGQGLEFLIYFQGNSAPDKSGLPSDRFSAERTGGSVSTLTIQRTQQEDSAVYLCASSDTGGAANEKLFFGSGTQLSVL.

The rearrangement uses TRBV3-1 and TRBJ2-3; TRBD2 aligns across 7 bases. The CDR3 has 14 residues. The V gene's germline CDR1 is LGHDT and CDR2 YNNKEL (reference sequence). V lost 8 bases and J lost 6; bases outside the gene matches: 11. The CDR3 coding sequence is TGTGCCAGCCAGTCGGAGGGAGGGATGGATACGCAGTATTTT. It encodes CASQSEGGMDTQYF.

This clonotype came up many times. CDR3 sequence reads: CSVEVTGGAETQYF. Here the CDR3 DNA reads TGCAGCGTTGAAGTTACCGGGGGGGCAGAGACCCAGTACTTC. The chain carries TRBV29-1 and TRBJ2-5, with 8 bases aligning to TRBD2. The V and J ends lost 1 base and 4 bases, in that order; junction bases with no gene match: 5. Looked up from germline, CDR1 is SQVTM and CDR2 is ANQGSEA. The CDR3 spans 14 residues.

This clonotype was recorded at least ten times. The chain carries TRBV2 and TRBJ2-7; tentative D call: TRBD2 (6 bases). Per the germline V gene, CDR1 is SNHLY and CDR2 is FYNNEI. The length of the CDR3 is 13 residues. V was trimmed by 3 bases and J by 5 bases, leaving 11 bases between them. The CDR3 bases are TGTGCCAGCAGTGACGGGACTTCGGACGAGCAGTACTTC. Amino acid sequence: CASSDGTSDEQYF.

As regards this clonotype: A much larger clone is a single base away; this may be a read error. The rearrangement uses TRBV29-1 and TRBJ2-7; D assignment may be TRBD1 or TRBD2 (5 bases each). The end of the DNA is better explained by TRBJ2-5, so the J call may be wrong. The CDR3 is 13 amino acids. Germline loops: CDR1 SQVTM, CDR2 ANQGSEA. The CDR3 nucleotides read TGCAGCGTTGCAGGGACGTACCGAGAGACCCAGTACTTC. Amino acid sequence: CSVAGTYRETQYF.

The chain combines TRBV29-1 with TRBJ2-3; unclear D gene. The CDR3 spans 11 residues. Trimming removed 8 bases from V and 9 bases from J, with 15 bases in between. Germline CDR1 is SQVTM and CDR2 is ANQGSEA. The CDR3 DNA reads TGCAGCCCACAATCTCAAGGGACGCAGTATTTT. Its protein product is CSPQSQGTQYF.

The chain joins TRBV6-2 or TRBV6-3 to TRBJ2-5; D is perhaps TRBD2 (6 bases). The DNA end favors TRBJ2-7, so the J call may be wrong. This CDR3 is built from 15 residues. Per germline, CDR1 MNHEY and CDR2 SVGEGT. The CDR3 here is CASSPRRVRNYEQYF. In DNA form, the CDR3 reads TGTGCCAGCAGCCCTCGGAGGGTCCGGAACTACGAGCAGTACTTC.

This clonotype was seen many times. This chain uses TRBV7-2 with TRBJ2-7; D is ambiguous. The CDR3 sequence is 13 residues long. The germline V gene encodes CDR1 SGHTA and CDR2 FQGNSA. V was shortened by 3 bases and J by 0 bases, with 6 bases between the two germline ends. Here the CDR3 reads CASSLPPSYEQYF. CDR3 DNA: TGTGCCAGCAGCTTGCCCCCCTCCTACGAGCAGTACTTC.

On this clonotype itself: The likely explanation is a read error, given a far larger clone one base away. The chain combines TRBV7-9 with TRBJ2-7, with unresolved D. CDR1 and CDR2 (germline): SEHNR, FQNEAQ (reference sequence). The CDR3 is 11 residues long. The CDR3 protein is CAGSASYEQYF. CDR3 in DNA: TGTGCCGGCAGCGCGTCTTACGAGCAGTACTTC.

In this sample, this clonotype turned up a few times. The rearrangement links TRBV20-1 to TRBJ2-7; a weak D match, TRBD2 (6 bases). Trimming stripped 1 base from V and 0 bases from J, with 13 bases between. Germline CDR1 DFQATT, CDR2 SNEGSKA (reference sequence). CDR3 size: 15 residues. The CDR3 nucleotides read TGCAGTGCTAGAGCTCTAGCGTTCCTCTCCTACGAGCAGTACTTC. Translation: CSARALAFLSYEQYF.

This sequence joins TRBV7-8 and TRBJ1-1; 7 bases line up with TRBD1. The CDR3 runs to 11 residues. The trim removed 5 bases at V and 7 bases at J, leaving 1 base unmatched. Germline V CDR1 and CDR2: SGHVS, FQNEAQ. The CDR3 sequence: CASSGQVEAFF. In nucleotides, the CDR3 is TGTGCCAGCAGCGGACAGGTTGAAGCTTTCTTT.

A note on this clonotype: One base away lies a much larger clone, so this may be a sequencing read error. The chain couples TRBV5-5 to TRBJ2-3; D possibly corresponds to TRBD1 (6 bases). The germline V and J ends were trimmed by 4 bases and 4 bases, with 16 bases remaining between them. Germline V lookup: CDR1 SGHKS, CDR2 YYEKEE (reference sequence). This CDR3 region has 15 residues. As DNA, the CDR3 is TGTGCCAGCAGCCCCCCCGCAGGGGTGGCAGATACGCAGTATTTT. Protein sequence: CASSPPAGVADTQYF.

This rearrangement joins TRBV12-3 or TRBV12-4 to TRBJ1-2; 7 bases map to TRBD1. With V trimmed by 5 bases and J by 8 bases, 5 bases remained unmatched. The CDR3 runs to 12 residues. The CDR3 reads CASSTGEGGYTF. The DNA of the CDR3 is TGTGCCAGCAGTACAGGGGAAGGAGGCTACACCTTC.

This chain uses TRBV3-1 with TRBJ2-2; D is possibly TRBD1 (5 bases). The V and J ends lost 2 bases and 1 base respectively, with 11 bases between them. This CDR3 is built from 16 residues. The germline gives CDR1 LGHDT, CDR2 YNNKEL (reference sequence). The CDR3 region has the DNA TGTGCCAGCAGCCAAACCGGTACAGGGAACACCGGGGAGCTGTTTTTT. Translation: CASSQTGTGNTGELFF.

The J gene is TRBJ2-3, the V gene TRBV7-9, with D possibly being TRBD1 (5 bases). From germline, CDR1 is SEHNR and CDR2 FQNEAQ (reference sequence). The CDR3 totals 17 residues. V shed 0 bases and J shed 2 bases, with 15 bases lying between them. CDR3 loop: CASSLALDKLFTDTQYF. CDR3 DNA: TGTGCCAGCAGCTTAGCTTTGGACAAGTTGTTCACAGATACGCAGTATTTT.

This chain uses TRBV9 with TRBJ2-3; the D gene is possibly TRBD1 (6 bases). The V and J ends lost 2 bases and 3 bases respectively, with 13 bases between them. Germline V gene sequence: CDR1 SGDLS, CDR2 YYNGEE. This CDR3 has 15 amino acids. The CDR3 DNA sequence: TGTGCCAGCAGCGTGAGACAGGCTACAACAGATACGCAGTATTTT. This gives the protein CASSVRQATTDTQYF.